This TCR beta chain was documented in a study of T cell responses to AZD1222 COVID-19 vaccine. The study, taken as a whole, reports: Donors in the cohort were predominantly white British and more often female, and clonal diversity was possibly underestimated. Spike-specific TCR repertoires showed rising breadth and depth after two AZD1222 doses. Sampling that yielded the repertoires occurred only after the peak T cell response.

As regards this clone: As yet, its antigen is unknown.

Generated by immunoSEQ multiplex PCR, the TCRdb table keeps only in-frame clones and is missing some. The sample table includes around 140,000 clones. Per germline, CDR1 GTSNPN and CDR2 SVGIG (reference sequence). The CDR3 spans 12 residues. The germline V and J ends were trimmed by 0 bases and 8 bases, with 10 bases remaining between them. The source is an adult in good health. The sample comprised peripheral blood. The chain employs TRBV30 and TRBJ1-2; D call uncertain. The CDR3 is CAWSVWQQGYTF. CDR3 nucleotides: TGTGCCTGGAGTGTATGGCAGCAGGGCTACACCTTC.